This T cell receptor beta chain comes out of a study of neoadjuvant anti-PD-1 for oral cavity cancer. Study at large: Before surgery, most patients got three to four biweekly 3 mg/kg nivolumab doses. Patients without progression received a fourth nivolumab dose around day 43, then surgical resection on days 50-56. General observations from the study: Larger post-treatment preexisting tumor clones tracked with greater tumor shrinkage. Each response group had just a few patients in TCR analyses.

This clone showed up just once. Its target is unknown. Germline assignment: CDR1 MNHEY and CDR2 SVGAGI. The CDR3 spans 11 residues. Trimming took 6 bases from V and 12 from J, leaving 12 bases between them. Sequencing used immunoSEQ multiplex PCR; TCRdb keeps in-frame clones, though not all of them. Here the sample spans approximately 7,600 clones, 53% being singletons. J is TRBJ2-1 and V is TRBV6-5; either TRBD1 or TRBD2 may fit D (5 bases each). This TCR derives from a person aged 35-79 years with oral cavity squamous cell carcinoma. Sequenced here: tumor tissue, sampled before nivolumab (anti-PD-1) treatment. The CDR3 loop is CASSSIGGQFF. The CDR3 region has the DNA TGTGCCAGCAGCTCCATTGGGGGGCAGTTCTTC.